The rows below give T cell receptor beta chains drawn from one sample of a study of blood T cell repertoires in COVID-19. The method was immunoSEQ multiplex PCR; TCRdb's version includes in-frame clones alone and lacks a portion of them. The sample yields 150,000 or so clones, more than 75% seen once. Specimen: peripheral blood. These receptors all come from a man in his fifties or sixties with active or convalescent COVID-19. Each CDR3 is given with its conserved first and last residue. D genes are given only for firm matches. Clone size is given for some rows only: seen once, a few or many times, or a class if the clone is expanded.

TGTGCCAGCAGTTACCGGGACAGAGAGCACTCCTACGAGCAGTACTTC,CASSYRDREHSYEQYF,TRBV6-2/TRBV6-3,TRBD1,TRBJ2-7,-,16
TGTGCCAGCTGCAAAGCGGGATTTGAGGCAGATACGCAGTATTTT,CASCKAGFEADTQYF,TRBV27,TRBD2,TRBJ2-3,-,15
TGTGCCAGCAGCTCCCAGCCGGGGGAGCAGTACTTC,CASSSQPGEQYF,TRBV7-3,-,TRBJ2-7,-,12
TGTGCCAGCGGGGGGAGGGTGATGAACACTGAAGCTTTCTTT,CASGGRVMNTEAFF,TRBV2,-,TRBJ1-1,many,14
TGTGCCAGCAGCCAAGACAGGGGGCTCGGCTACACCTTC,CASSQDRGLGYTF,TRBV4-2,TRBD1,TRBJ1-2,-,13
TGTGCCAGCAGCCGTCAGGGCATCGTTCAGCCCCAGCATTTT,CASSRQGIVQPQHF,TRBV7-8,-,TRBJ1-5,-,14
TGTGCCACCAGTGATCCCGGGACAGGCAATCAGCCCCAGCATTTT,CATSDPGTGNQPQHF,TRBV24-1,TRBD1,TRBJ1-5,-,15
TGTGCCAGCAGCCCTGGGACTGGGGAGTACAATGAGCAGTTCTTC,CASSPGTGEYNEQFF,TRBV4-2,-,TRBJ2-1,-,15
TGTGCCAGCAGCCCCGGGGGAGGGGGGGACCAAGAGACCCAGTACTTC,CASSPGGGGDQETQYF,TRBV2,-,TRBJ2-5,-,16
TGCGCCAGCAGCCAAGATCGGGAACTAGCGGGAGGGAATGAGCAGTTCTTC,CASSQDRELAGGNEQFF,TRBV4-3,TRBD2,TRBJ2-1,-,17
TGTGCCAGCAGCGTAGGGGGACTAGCGGGGATCACAGATACGCAGTATTTT,CASSVGGLAGITDTQYF,TRBV9,TRBD2,TRBJ2-3,-,17
TGTGCCAGCAGCTTGACTCGGGCAACTAATGAAAAACTGTTTTTT,CASSLTRATNEKLFF,TRBV7-3,-,TRBJ1-4,-,15
TGTGCCAGCAGACAAACAGGGCGCACTGAAGCTTTCTTT,CASRQTGRTEAFF,TRBV27,-,TRBJ1-1,-,13
TGTGCCATCAGTAACACCCCCCCCGAGCAGTTCTTC,CAISNTPPEQFF,TRBV10-3,-,TRBJ2-1,once,12
TGTGCCAGCATTTCAGCGGGGGTATCCTACAATGAGCAGTTCTTC,CASISAGVSYNEQFF,TRBV7-9,TRBD2,TRBJ2-1,-,15
TGTGCCAGCAGCCAGGCCGGGACAGGGGACGGTCCAGGGGGTGGCTACACCTTC,CASSQAGTGDGPGGGYTF,TRBV4-2,TRBD1,TRBJ1-2,-,18
TGTGCCACCCACGAGCCCTCGAACACTGAAGCTTTCTTT,CATHEPSNTEAFF,TRBV28,-,TRBJ1-1,-,13
TGTGCCAGCAGCACCCTCATTCCCAGTCAGCCCCAGCATTTT,CASSTLIPSQPQHF,TRBV28,-,TRBJ1-5,-,14
TGTGCCAGTAGCCTTTTCTACGAGCAGTACTTC,CASSLFYEQYF,TRBV19,-,TRBJ2-7,few,11
TGTGCCAGCAGCCAAGGCGGGTTATTAGACATTCAGTACTTC,CASSQGGLLDIQYF,TRBV4-2,-,TRBJ2-4,-,14
TGTGCCAGCAGCACCCCAGGGGGTAGAAACACTGAAGCTTTCTTT,CASSTPGGRNTEAFF,TRBV5-4,TRBD1,TRBJ1-1,few,15
TGTGCCAGCAGTTTATACTCCTCGGGACAGGGGTACCAAGAGACCCAGTACTTC,CASSLYSSGQGYQETQYF,TRBV28,TRBD1,TRBJ2-5,-,18
TGTGCCAGCAGATCAGGGGTTAGGGGGGCTTTCTTT,CASRSGVRGAFF,TRBV28,-,TRBJ1-1,-,12
TGCGCCAGCAGCTTGGACGCAGTCCTGGATGAGCAGTTCTTC,CASSLDAVLDEQFF,TRBV5-1,-,TRBJ2-1,-,14
TGTGCCAGCTCACCCAACAGGGGCGGGCCCCTCCACTTT,CASSPNRGGPLHF,TRBV18,TRBD1,TRBJ1-6,-,13
TGTGCCAGCAGCTTCCGACTAGCGGGAGGGAGCACAGATACGCAGTATTTT,CASSFRLAGGSTDTQYF,TRBV7-2,TRBD2,TRBJ2-3,-,17
TGTGCCAGCAGCTTGGAGGGGACGGGGAGGACTGAAGCTTTCTTT,CASSLEGTGRTEAFF,TRBV5-4,-,TRBJ1-1,-,15
TGTGCCAGCAGGGGGGGGACAGGGAAGAACACTGAAGCTTTCTTT,CASRGGTGKNTEAFF,TRBV6-5,TRBD1,TRBJ1-1,-,15
TGTGCCAGCAGTTTCCTCTACAATGAGCAGTTCTTC,CASSFLYNEQFF,TRBV27,-,TRBJ2-1,-,12
TGTGCCATTTCCAGGGGGAACAGGCCCAATCAGCCCCAGCATTTT,CAISRGNRPNQPQHF,TRBV10-3,TRBD1,TRBJ1-5,few,15
TGTGCCAGCAGCCGTAACAATGAGCAGTTCTTC,CASSRNNEQFF,TRBV9,-,TRBJ2-1,few,11
TGTGCCAGCAGCCGCGGACAGGGAGTAAACGGGGGATCACCCCTCCACTTT,CASSRGQGVNGGSPLHF,TRBV14,TRBD1,TRBJ1-6,-,17
TGTGCCAGCAGACTGGGAGGAAGGTTCTATGGCTACACCTTC,CASRLGGRFYGYTF,TRBV6-5,-,TRBJ1-2,-,14
TGTGCCAGCAGCGCGGACAGGGCACCCAAGAGGAATTCACCCCTCCACTTT,CASSADRAPKRNSPLHF,TRBV7-6,TRBD1,TRBJ1-6,once,17
TGTGCCAGCAGCCCCGGGACACTTGGGGACACTGAAGCTTTCTTT,CASSPGTLGDTEAFF,TRBV7-9,-,TRBJ1-1,-,15